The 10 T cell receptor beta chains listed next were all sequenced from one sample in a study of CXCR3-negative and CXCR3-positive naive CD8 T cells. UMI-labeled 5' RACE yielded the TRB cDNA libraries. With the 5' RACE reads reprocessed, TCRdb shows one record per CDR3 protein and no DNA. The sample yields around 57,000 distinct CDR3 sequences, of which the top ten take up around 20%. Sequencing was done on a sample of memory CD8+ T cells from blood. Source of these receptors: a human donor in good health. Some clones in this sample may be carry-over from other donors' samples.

CDR3 sequence: CASSLEGGPTGELFF. This rearrangement joins TRBV5-6 to TRBJ2-2; with no DNA, the TCRdb D assignment of TRBD1 cannot be verified. This CDR3 comprises 15 residues. Germline lookup yields CDR1 SGHDT and CDR2 YYEEEE.

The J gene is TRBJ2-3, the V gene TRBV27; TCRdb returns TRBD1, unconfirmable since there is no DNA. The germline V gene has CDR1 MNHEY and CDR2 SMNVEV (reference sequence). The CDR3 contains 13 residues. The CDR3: CASSSGTGYTQYF.

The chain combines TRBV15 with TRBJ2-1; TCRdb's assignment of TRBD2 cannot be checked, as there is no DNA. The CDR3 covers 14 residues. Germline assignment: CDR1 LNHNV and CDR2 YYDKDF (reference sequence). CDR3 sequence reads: CATSILAGWNEQFF.

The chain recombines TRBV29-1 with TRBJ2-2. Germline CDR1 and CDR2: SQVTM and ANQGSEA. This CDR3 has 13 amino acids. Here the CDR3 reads CSVVAGNTGELFF.

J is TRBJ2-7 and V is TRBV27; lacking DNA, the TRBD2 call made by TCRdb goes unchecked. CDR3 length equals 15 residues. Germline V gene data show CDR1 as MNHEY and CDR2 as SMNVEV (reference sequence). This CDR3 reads CASSLFGGGAYEQYF.

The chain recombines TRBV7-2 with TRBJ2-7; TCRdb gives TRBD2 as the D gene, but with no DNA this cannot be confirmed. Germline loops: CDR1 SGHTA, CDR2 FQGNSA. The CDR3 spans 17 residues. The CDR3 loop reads CASSETSGVLEEYEQYF.

CDR3: CSAREGRENVGYGYTF. The rearrangement uses TRBV20-1 and TRBJ1-2; TCRdb proposes TRBD1, but this gene call is untestable without DNA. Germline V gives CDR1 DFQATT, CDR2 SNEGSKA (reference sequence). The CDR3 length is 16 residues.

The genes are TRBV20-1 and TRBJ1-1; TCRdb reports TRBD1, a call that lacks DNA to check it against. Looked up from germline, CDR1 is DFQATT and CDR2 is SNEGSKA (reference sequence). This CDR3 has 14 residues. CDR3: CSAKTTGDNTEAFF.

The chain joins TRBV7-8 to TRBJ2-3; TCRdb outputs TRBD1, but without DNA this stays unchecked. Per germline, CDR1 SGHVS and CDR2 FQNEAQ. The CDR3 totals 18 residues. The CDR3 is CASSLPDRGRSNTDTQYF.

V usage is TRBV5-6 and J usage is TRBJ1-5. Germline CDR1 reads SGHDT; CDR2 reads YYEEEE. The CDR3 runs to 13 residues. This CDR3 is CASSFGDNQPQHF.